Shown below are 22 T cell receptor beta chains from a single sample sequenced in a study of blood T cell repertoires in COVID-19 (dated by TCRdb to 2019 to 2021). Receptor amplification or capture employed the immunoSEQ multiplex PCR assay. TCRdb retrieved this table from immuneACCESS and kept in-frame rearrangements only. Not all clones are present; in checked studies, unresolved V genes account for under half, and no reason is known for the remainder. This sample has under 200,000 clones in its table, and approximately 90% of those were observed once. Together, the top ten hold around 5.8% of the sample. The source material was peripheral blood. All receptors derive from a man aged 40-50 years with active or convalescent COVID-19.

The sample holds a few counts of this clone. The chain carries TRBV18 and TRBJ1-5, with TRBD1 as a possible D gene (5 bases). Trimming pared 5 bases from V and 0 bases from J, leaving 20 bases between. CDR1 KGHSH and CDR2 LQKENI come from the germline V gene. CDR3 length: 18 residues. The DNA for the CDR3 is TGTGCCAGCTCATCAAATTCGATGCAGGGATTTAGCAATCAGCCCCAGCATTTT. This encodes CASSSNSMQGFSNQPQHF.

This rearrangement joins TRBV6-5 to TRBJ2-7, with D unclear. Germline V CDR1 and CDR2: MNHEY, SVGAGI. Between the trimmed V and J ends, which lost 4 bases and 0 bases, there was a span of 16 bases. The CDR3 is made up of 16 amino acids. The CDR3 here is CASSLGGGVSSYEQYF. In DNA, the CDR3 is TGTGCCAGCAGTTTGGGTGGCGGCGTTAGCTCCTACGAGCAGTACTTC.

The chain recombines TRBV7-2 with TRBJ2-7; 7 positions match TRBD1. With 4 bases clipped from V and 9 bases from J, the junction kept 3 bases outside the gene matches. CDR3 length equals 11 residues. In germline, CDR1 is SGHTA, CDR2 FQGNSA. CDR3 loop: CASSSTGAQYF. The CDR3, as DNA: TGTGCCAGCAGCTCCACAGGGGCGCAGTACTTC.

The chain joins TRBV7-2 to TRBJ2-7, with D possibly being TRBD2 (7 bases). From germline, CDR1 is SGHTA and CDR2 FQGNSA. Trimming removed 0 bases from V and 4 bases from J, with 13 bases in between. CDR3 length: 15 residues. The chain's CDR3 is CASSLAGGLLYEQYF. In DNA, the CDR3 is TGTGCCAGCAGCTTAGCGGGGGGGCTTTTATACGAGCAGTACTTC.

This clone was seen only once. The chain uses TRBV7-9 and TRBJ1-2; D is unclear. V was shortened by 2 bases and J by 1 base, with 5 bases between the two germline ends. The germline CDR1 and CDR2 sequences are SEHNR and FQNEAQ (reference sequence). The CDR3 length is 13 residues. In nucleotides, the CDR3 is TGTGCCAGCAGCTTAAACAGTAACTATGGCTACACCTTC. It translates to CASSLNSNYGYTF.

The gene calls are TRBV9 and TRBJ2-3; TRBD1 matches 8 bases. The CDR3 extends over 15 amino acids. V lost 4 bases and J lost 3; bases outside the gene matches: 7. Germline assignment: CDR1 SGDLS and CDR2 YYNGEE. The CDR3 reads CASSTRTGWTDTQYF. The CDR3 region has the DNA TGTGCCAGCAGCACCCGGACAGGGTGGACAGATACGCAGTATTTT.

V and J are TRBV4-3 and TRBJ2-5, with D tentatively TRBD2 (6 bases). CDR3 length: 16 residues. The ends were cut back, 0 bases at V and 5 bases at J, with 16 bases in the middle. From germline, CDR1 is LGHNA and CDR2 YSLEER. DNA for the CDR3: TGCGCCAGCAGCCAAGATGTGGGTTCGGGGGTGGAGACCCAGTACTTC. As protein: CASSQDVGSGVETQYF.

This rearrangement joins TRBV28 to TRBJ1-4, with D perhaps TRBD1 (5 bases). The V gene's germline CDR1 is MDHEN and CDR2 SYDVKM. V shed 6 bases and J shed 7 bases, with 12 bases lying between them. The length of the CDR3 is 13 residues. CDR3 in DNA: TGTGCCAGCAGCCCTGGGGGGAGTGAAAAACTGTTTTTT. Translated, it gives CASSPGGSEKLFF.

The gene calls are TRBV6-5 and TRBJ2-2; a weak D match, TRBD1 (5 bases). The CDR3 runs to 12 residues. Deletions cut 7 bases from V and 4 bases from J, with 7 bases between. Germline loops: CDR1 MNHEY, CDR2 SVGAGI. The CDR3 is CASTGFTGELFF. In nucleotides, the CDR3 is TGTGCCAGCACAGGGTTCACCGGGGAGCTGTTTTTT.

This chain uses TRBV5-4 with TRBJ2-7, with D possibly being TRBD2 (6 bases). Looked up from germline, CDR1 is SGHNT and CDR2 is YYREEE (reference sequence). The CDR3 totals 15 residues. V was clipped by 0 bases and J by 7 bases, with 17 bases between them. The CDR3 bases are TGTGCCAGCAGCTTGGCGGCTAGCGCCCCCATGGAGCAGTACTTC. Protein sequence: CASSLAASAPMEQYF.

This chain connects TRBV11-3 to TRBJ2-1; 7 positions match TRBD1. Looked up from germline, CDR1 is SGHNT and CDR2 is YENEEA. Trimming at V came to 6 bases and at J to 3 bases, leaving 11 bases not matched to a gene. This CDR3 comprises 16 residues. DNA for the CDR3: TGTGCCAGCAGAGACCGCCGGGACAGAGTCTACAATGAGCAGTTCTTC. This translates into CASRDRRDRVYNEQFF.

This sequence joins TRBV27 and TRBJ2-1, with 8 bases identical to TRBD1. The CDR3 has 14 residues. V was pared by 7 bases and J by 4 bases, with 6 bases of the junction left unmatched. Germline V CDR1 and CDR2: MNHEY, SMNVEV (reference sequence). CDR3 bases: TGTGCCAGCACTAGGACAGGGCAATACAATGAGCAGTTCTTC. Its translation: CASTRTGQYNEQFF.

This chain links TRBV30 with TRBJ2-3, with 8 bases fitting TRBD1. V dropped 3 bases and J dropped 2; count of bases not matched to a gene: 4. Looked up from germline, CDR1 is GTSNPN and CDR2 is SVGIG (reference sequence). The CDR3 is 14 residues long. The CDR3 bases are TGTGCCTGGAGATGGACAGGGTACACAGATACGCAGTATTTT. Amino acids: CAWRWTGYTDTQYF.

CDR3 sequence: CASGLTGQGAGEKLFF. CDR3 DNA: TGTGCCAGCGGCCTTACGGGACAGGGAGCCGGTGAAAAACTGTTTTTT. The rearrangement uses TRBV5-4 and TRBJ1-4; 9 bases are shared with TRBD1. Germline loops: CDR1 SGHNT, CDR2 YYREEE (reference sequence). This CDR3 is 16 amino acids long. The J segment lost 7 bases and the V segment lost 7 bases, leaving 14 bases of the junction unmatched.

The V and J genes are TRBV7-9 and TRBJ2-6; no clear D gene. Germline V CDR1 and CDR2: SEHNR, FQNEAQ (reference sequence). The CDR3 runs to 16 residues. V dropped 5 bases and J dropped 0 bases, with 11 bases sitting between them. CDR3 in DNA: TGTGCCAGCAGCGGGCTGGGTTTCTCTGGGGCCAACGTCCTGACTTTC. Protein sequence: CASSGLGFSGANVLTF.

The gene calls are TRBV2 and TRBJ1-2, with D perhaps matching TRBD1 (6 bases). This CDR3 comprises 14 residues. Germline CDR1 reads SNHLY; CDR2 reads FYNNEI. The V end was cut by 0 bases, the J end by 8 bases, with 13 bases between. This chain's CDR3 is CASSEARSGDGYTF. The CDR3 coding sequence is TGTGCCAGCAGTGAAGCAAGGTCAGGGGACGGCTACACCTTC.

This clone has a handful of counts. Here the CDR3 reads CASRMGQGENTIYF. CDR3 DNA: TGTGCCAGCAGGATGGGACAGGGGGAAAACACCATATATTTT. This chain uses TRBV5-4 with TRBJ1-3; 11 bases match TRBD1. Germline V gives CDR1 SGHNT, CDR2 YYREEE (reference sequence). CDR3 length: 14 residues. With V trimmed by 5 bases and J by 6 bases, 4 bases remained unmatched.

The CDR3 sequence: CASSLIPRQEPASTDTQYF. The CDR3 coding sequence is TGTGCCAGCAGCTTAATCCCCCGACAGGAGCCCGCTAGCACAGATACGCAGTATTTT. The chain joins TRBV5-5 to TRBJ2-3, with D possibly TRBD1 on 6 matching bases. CDR1 and CDR2 from the germline V gene are SGHKS and YYEKEE (reference sequence). The CDR3 extends over 19 amino acids. Trimming removed 2 bases at V and 0 bases at J, with 22 bases between. The full variable domain, with the rest looked up from reference TRBV5-5 and TRBJ2-3, is DAGVTQSPTHLIKTRGQQVTLRCSPISGHKSVSWYQQVLGQGPQFIFQYYEKEERGRGNFPDRFSARQFPNYSSELNVNALLLGDSALYLCASSLIPRQEPASTDTQYFGPGTRLTVL.

This clone was recorded once. The chain uses TRBV14 and TRBJ2-7, with 8 bases aligning to TRBD2. V lost 1 base to trimming and J lost 8 bases; unmatched junction nucleotides: 7. CDR1 and CDR2 from the germline V gene are SGHDN and FVKESK. This CDR3 has 14 residues. The CDR3, as DNA: TGTGCCAGCAGCCAAGCCGGGGGGGGTTTTAAGCAGTACTTC. The encoded protein is CASSQAGGGFKQYF.

In DNA, the CDR3 is TGTGCCAGCAGCGTAGGATTAGGACAGGGTGGCGAAAAACTGTTTTTT. It is translated as CASSVGLGQGGEKLFF. This chain links TRBV9 with TRBJ1-4, with 8 bases that match TRBD1. The CDR3 has 16 residues. The germline gives CDR1 SGDLS, CDR2 YYNGEE. The junction had 9 bases not matched to a gene; V was cut back by 0 bases and J by 8 bases.

The rearrangement links TRBV7-2 to TRBJ2-1, with TRBD1 identical over 9 bases. Unmatched junction bases numbered 11, after V lost 4 bases and J lost 4 bases. The germline V gene encodes CDR1 SGHTA and CDR2 FQGNSA. The length of the CDR3 is 17 residues. The CDR3 region is CASSSNIPGQGYNEQFF. CDR3 DNA: TGTGCCAGCAGCTCCAATATCCCGGGACAGGGATACAATGAGCAGTTCTTC.

The gene calls are TRBV6-5 and TRBJ2-7; TRBD1 aligns across 12 bases. Trimming at V came to 6 bases and at J to 7 bases, leaving 7 bases not matched to a gene. The CDR3 has 14 residues. Germline assignment: CDR1 MNHEY and CDR2 SVGAGI. In DNA, the CDR3 is TGTGCCAGCAGGGGGCGGGACAGGGGGCAAGAGCAGTACTTC. It specifies CASRGRDRGQEQYF.